A selection of T cell receptor beta chains follows, all from one sample in a study of T cells in Graves' hyperthyroidism and ophthalmopathy. TCRdb ran MiXCR on the multiplex PCR reads and lists one entry per CDR3 protein. Among 550,000 to 850,000 distinct CDR3 sequences, around 19% were seen once, and the ten largest hold over 15%. Sequencing was done on a sample of blood. These receptors originate from a woman aged 45-59 years with Graves' hyperthyroidism that later progressed to Graves' ophthalmopathy. The CDR3 runs from the conserved cysteine through the conserved F or W. Each record gives: J gene, V gene, CDR3 protein.

J: TRBJ2-1
V: TRBV4-1
CDR3: CASSQEGQGSEQFF

J: TRBJ1-1
V: TRBV6-4
CDR3: CASTRDRGITEAFF

J: TRBJ2-7
V: TRBV2
CDR3: CASSERDRTYEQYF

J: TRBJ1-1
V: TRBV5-5
CDR3: CASSPPTGPPEAFF

J: TRBJ2-4
V: TRBV7-2
CDR3: CASSLVGAGGAKNIQYF

J: TRBJ1-4
V: TRBV10-3
CDR3: CDISTGPRDEKLFF

J: TRBJ2-2
V: TRBV11-1
CDR3: CASSRSGDNTGELFF

J: TRBJ2-7
V: TRBV27
CDR3: CASSSPGDGSYEQYF

J: TRBJ2-2
V: TRBV2
CDR3: CASSEPTANTGELFF

J: TRBJ1-1
V: TRBV18
CDR3: CASSPPVPVNTEAFF

J: TRBJ2-1
V: TRBV12-3/TRBV12-4
CDR3: CASSLNQESSYNEQFF

J: TRBJ1-1
V: TRBV20-1
CDR3: CSARDLRAGMNTEAFF

J: TRBJ1-2
V: TRBV11-2
CDR3: CASSLRRTGDYGYTF

J: TRBJ1-5
V: TRBV19
CDR3: CAGSGTGNQPQHF

J: TRBJ1-5
V: TRBV19
CDR3: CASRAGGPNNQPQHF

J: TRBJ2-7
V: TRBV20-1
CDR3: CSAIRQSYEQYF

J: TRBJ2-1
V: TRBV12-3/TRBV12-4
CDR3: CASSVRSGGARNEQFF

J: TRBJ1-2
V: TRBV20-1
CDR3: CSADSGTSNYGYTF

J: TRBJ2-7
V: TRBV20-1
CDR3: CSVGTGERGSGVEQYF

J: TRBJ2-5
V: TRBV11-2
CDR3: CASSRTGMWQETQYF

J: TRBJ2-1
V: TRBV7-8
CDR3: CASSISGPTEQFF

J: TRBJ1-1
V: TRBV5-1
CDR3: CASSLGIASTEAFF

J: TRBJ2-5
V: TRBV7-9
CDR3: CASSVRTSGGPMQETQYF

J: TRBJ2-5
V: TRBV6-1
CDR3: CASRRTGGQETQYF

J: TRBJ2-1
V: TRBV5-1
CDR3: CASSLGTQSYNEQFF

J: TRBJ1-1
V: TRBV5-1
CDR3: CASSGGTGSEGSEAFF

J: TRBJ2-3
V: TRBV12-3/TRBV12-4
CDR3: CASSLLGPGLMGDTQYF

J: TRBJ2-4
V: TRBV2
CDR3: CASREKPGQRIAKNIQYF

J: TRBJ2-3
V: TRBV4-1
CDR3: CASSQEGSRVTDTQYF

J: TRBJ1-1
V: TRBV7-2
CDR3: CASSSFLSPEAFF

J: TRBJ1-2
V: TRBV19
CDR3: CASSIDRSYGYTF

J: TRBJ1-6
V: TRBV2
CDR3: CASTRDRDVSPLHF

J: TRBJ2-1
V: TRBV3-1
CDR3: CASSLGTSGGIYNEQFF

J: TRBJ1-5
V: TRBV18
CDR3: CASSKGGTEPQHF